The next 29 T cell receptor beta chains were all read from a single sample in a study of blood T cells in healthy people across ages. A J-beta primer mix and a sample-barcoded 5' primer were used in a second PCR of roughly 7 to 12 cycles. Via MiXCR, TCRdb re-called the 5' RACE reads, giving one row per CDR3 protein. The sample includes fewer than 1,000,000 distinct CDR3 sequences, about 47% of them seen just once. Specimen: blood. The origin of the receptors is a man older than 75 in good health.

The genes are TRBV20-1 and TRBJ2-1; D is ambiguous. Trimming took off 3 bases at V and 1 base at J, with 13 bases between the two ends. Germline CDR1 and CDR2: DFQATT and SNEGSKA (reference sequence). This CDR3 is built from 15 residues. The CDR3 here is CSARSQSVSYNEQFF. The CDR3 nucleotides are TGCAGTGCTAGGTCCCAATCGGTATCCTACAATGAGCAGTTCTTC.

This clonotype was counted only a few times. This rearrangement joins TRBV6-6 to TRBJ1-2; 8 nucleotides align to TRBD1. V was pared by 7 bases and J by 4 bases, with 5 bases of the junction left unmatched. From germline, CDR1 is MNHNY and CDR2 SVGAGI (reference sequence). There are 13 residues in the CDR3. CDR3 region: CASIGQGAYGYTF. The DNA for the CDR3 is TGTGCCAGCATAGGACAGGGCGCCTATGGCTACACCTTC.

The CDR3 spells CASSQSGRRGRGNEQFF. The CDR3 region has the DNA TGCGCCAGCAGTCAATCAGGCAGGCGCGGGAGAGGCAATGAGCAGTTCTTC. This chain connects TRBV23-1 to TRBJ2-1; 7 positions agree with TRBD2. TRBV23-1 is flagged as an ORF with uncertain function. Trimming at V came to 0 bases and at J to 6 bases, leaving 11 bases not matched to a gene. The CDR3 length is 17 residues.

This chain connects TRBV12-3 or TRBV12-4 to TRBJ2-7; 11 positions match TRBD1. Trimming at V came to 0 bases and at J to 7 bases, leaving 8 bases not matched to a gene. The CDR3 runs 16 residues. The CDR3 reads CASSLATGTGGREQYF. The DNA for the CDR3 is TGTGCCAGCAGTTTAGCGACCGGGACAGGGGGGAGGGAGCAGTACTTC.

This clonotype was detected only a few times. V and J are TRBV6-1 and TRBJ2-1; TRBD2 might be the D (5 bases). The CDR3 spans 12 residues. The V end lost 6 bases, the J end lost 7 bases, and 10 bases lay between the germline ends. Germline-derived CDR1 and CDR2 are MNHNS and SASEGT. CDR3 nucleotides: TGTGCCAGCAGGGAGGTTATTAATGAGCAGTTCTTC. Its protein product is CASREVINEQFF.

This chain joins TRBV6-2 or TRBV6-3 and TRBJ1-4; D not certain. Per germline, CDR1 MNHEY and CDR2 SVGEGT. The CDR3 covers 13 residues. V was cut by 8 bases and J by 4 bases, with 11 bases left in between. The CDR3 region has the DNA TGTGCCAGCCGACTGGTTTATAATGAAAAACTGTTTTTT. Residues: CASRLVYNEKLFF.

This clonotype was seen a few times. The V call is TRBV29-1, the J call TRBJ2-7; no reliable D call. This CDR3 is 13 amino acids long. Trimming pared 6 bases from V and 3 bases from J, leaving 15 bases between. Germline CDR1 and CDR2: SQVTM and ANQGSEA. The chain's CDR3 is CSVETEPRYEQYF. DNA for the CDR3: TGCAGCGTCGAGACTGAACCTCGCTACGAGCAGTACTTC.

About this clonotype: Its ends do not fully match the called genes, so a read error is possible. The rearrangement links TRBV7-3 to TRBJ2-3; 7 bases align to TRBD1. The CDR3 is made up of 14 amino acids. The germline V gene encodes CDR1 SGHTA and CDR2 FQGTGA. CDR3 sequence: CASSGAGRTGTQYF. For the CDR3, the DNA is TGTGCCAGCAGTGGGGCGGGTCGGACAGGTACGCAGTATTTT.

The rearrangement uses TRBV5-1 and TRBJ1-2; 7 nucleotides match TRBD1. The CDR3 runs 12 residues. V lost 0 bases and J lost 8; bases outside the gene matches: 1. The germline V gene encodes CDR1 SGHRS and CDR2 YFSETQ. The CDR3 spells CASSLEGAGYTF. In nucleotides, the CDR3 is TGCGCCAGCAGCTTGGAGGGGGCGGGCTACACCTTC.

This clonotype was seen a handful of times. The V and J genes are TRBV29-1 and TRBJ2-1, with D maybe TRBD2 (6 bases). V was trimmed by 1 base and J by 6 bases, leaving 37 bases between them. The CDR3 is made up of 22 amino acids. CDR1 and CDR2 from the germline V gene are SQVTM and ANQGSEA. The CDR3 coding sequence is TGCAGCGTTGAAGTCTTCTGGGACGGCTTCCAAGTAGCGGAGAAAGAGCCCAATGAGCAGTTCTTC. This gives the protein CSVEVFWDGFQVAEKEPNEQFF.

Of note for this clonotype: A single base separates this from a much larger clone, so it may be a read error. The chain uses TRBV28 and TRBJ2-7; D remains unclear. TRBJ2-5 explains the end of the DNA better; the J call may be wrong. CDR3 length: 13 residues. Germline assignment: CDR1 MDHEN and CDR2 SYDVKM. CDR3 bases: TGTGCCAGCAGAACCCTCCCGGCGGAGACCCAGTACTTC. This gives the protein CASRTLPAETQYF.

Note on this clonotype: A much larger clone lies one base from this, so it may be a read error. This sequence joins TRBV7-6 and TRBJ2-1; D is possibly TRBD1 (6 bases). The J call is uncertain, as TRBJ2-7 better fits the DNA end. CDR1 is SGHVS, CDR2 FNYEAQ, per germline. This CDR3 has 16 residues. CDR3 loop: CASSGMGHSSYNEQYF. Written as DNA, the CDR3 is TGTGCCAGCAGCGGGATGGGACATAGCTCCTACAATGAGCAGTACTTC.

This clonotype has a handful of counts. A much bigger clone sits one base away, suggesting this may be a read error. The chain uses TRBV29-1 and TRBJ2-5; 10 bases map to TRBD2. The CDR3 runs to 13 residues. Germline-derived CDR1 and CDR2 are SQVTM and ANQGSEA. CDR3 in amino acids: CSARASGSVEQYF. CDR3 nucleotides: TGCAGTGCGCGGGCTAGCGGGAGTGTAGAGCAGTACTTC.

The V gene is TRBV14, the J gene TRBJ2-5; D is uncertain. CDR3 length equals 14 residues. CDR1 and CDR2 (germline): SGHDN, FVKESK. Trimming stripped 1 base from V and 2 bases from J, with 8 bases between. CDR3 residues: CASSQVNRQETQYF. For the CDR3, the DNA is TGTGCCAGCAGCCAAGTAAACAGACAAGAGACCCAGTACTTC.

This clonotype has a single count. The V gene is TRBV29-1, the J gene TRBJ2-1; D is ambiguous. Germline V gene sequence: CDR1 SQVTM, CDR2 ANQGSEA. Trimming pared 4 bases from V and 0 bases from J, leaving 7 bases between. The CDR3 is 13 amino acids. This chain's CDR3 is CSVVYISYNEQFF. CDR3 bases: TGCAGCGTTGTATACATCTCCTACAATGAGCAGTTCTTC.

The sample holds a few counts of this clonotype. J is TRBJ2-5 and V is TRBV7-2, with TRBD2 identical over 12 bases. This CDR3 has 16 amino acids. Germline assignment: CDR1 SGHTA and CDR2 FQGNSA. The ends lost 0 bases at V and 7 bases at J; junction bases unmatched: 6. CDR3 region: CASSLAPTSGSGTQYF. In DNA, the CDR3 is TGTGCCAGCAGCTTAGCTCCGACTAGCGGGAGTGGGACCCAGTACTTC.

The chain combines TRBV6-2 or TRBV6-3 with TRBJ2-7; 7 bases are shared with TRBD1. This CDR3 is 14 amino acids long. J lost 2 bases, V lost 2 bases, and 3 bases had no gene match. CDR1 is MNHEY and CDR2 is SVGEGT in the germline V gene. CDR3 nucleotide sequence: TGTGCCAGCAGTTACCCGACAGGGACCTACGAGCAGTACTTC. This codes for CASSYPTGTYEQYF.

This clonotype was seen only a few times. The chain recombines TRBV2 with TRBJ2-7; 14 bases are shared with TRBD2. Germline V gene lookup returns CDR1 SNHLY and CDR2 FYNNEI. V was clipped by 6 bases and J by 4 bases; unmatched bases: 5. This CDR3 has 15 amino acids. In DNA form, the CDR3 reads TGTGCCAGCAGAGGGACTAGCGGGAGTCTATACGAGCAGTACTTC. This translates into CASRGTSGSLYEQYF.

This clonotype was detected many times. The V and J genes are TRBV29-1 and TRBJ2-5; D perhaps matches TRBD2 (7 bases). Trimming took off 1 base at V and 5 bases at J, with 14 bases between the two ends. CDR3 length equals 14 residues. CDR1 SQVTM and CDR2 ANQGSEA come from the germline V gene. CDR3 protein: CSVEVGGRRETQYF. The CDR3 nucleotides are TGCAGCGTTGAAGTCGGGGGGCGCAGGGAGACCCAGTACTTC.

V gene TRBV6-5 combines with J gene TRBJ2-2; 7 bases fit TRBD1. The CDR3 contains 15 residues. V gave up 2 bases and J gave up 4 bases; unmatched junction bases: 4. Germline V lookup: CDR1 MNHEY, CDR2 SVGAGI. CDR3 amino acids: CASSYVQGSTGELFF. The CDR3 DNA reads TGTGCCAGCAGTTACGTACAGGGGAGCACCGGGGAGCTGTTTTTT.

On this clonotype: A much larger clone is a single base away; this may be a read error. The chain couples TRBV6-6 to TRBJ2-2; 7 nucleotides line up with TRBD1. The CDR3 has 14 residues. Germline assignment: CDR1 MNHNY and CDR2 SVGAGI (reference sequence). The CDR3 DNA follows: TGTGTCAGCAGCGTCACAGGGGTTAGCGGGGAGCTGTTTTTT. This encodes CVSSVTGVSGELFF.

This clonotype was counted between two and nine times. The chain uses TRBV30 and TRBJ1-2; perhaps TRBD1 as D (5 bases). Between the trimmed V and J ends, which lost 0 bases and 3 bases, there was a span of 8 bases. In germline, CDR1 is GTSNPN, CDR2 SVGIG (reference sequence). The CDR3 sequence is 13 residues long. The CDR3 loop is CAWSVGGDYGYTF. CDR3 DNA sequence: TGTGCCTGGAGTGTGGGGGGGGACTATGGCTACACCTTC.

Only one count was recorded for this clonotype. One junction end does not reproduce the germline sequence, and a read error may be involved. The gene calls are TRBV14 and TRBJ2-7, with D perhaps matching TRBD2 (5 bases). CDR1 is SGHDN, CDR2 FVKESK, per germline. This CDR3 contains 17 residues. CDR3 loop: CACSQGRGYPLVYEQYF. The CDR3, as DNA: TGTGCCTGCAGCCAAGGGCGCGGGTACCCTTTGGTCTACGAGCAGTACTTC.

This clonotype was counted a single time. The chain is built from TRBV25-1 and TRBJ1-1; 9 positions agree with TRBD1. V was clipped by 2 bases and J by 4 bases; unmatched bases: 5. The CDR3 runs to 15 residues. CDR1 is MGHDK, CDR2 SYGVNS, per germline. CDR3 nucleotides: TGTGCCAGCAGTGAAACTGGGACAGGGTCCACTGAAGCTTTCTTT. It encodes CASSETGTGSTEAFF.

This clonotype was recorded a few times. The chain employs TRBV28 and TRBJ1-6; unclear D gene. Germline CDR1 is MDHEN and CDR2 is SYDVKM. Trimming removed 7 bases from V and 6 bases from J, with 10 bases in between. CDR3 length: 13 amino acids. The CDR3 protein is CASISSFNSPLHF. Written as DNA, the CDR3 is TGTGCCAGCATTAGCAGTTTTAATTCACCCCTCCACTTT.

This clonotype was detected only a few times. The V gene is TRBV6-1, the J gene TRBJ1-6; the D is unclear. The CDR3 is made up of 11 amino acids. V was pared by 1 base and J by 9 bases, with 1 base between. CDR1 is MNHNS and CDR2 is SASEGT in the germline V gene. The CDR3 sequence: CASSEVSPLHF. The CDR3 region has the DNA TGTGCCAGCAGTGAAGTTTCACCCCTCCACTTT.

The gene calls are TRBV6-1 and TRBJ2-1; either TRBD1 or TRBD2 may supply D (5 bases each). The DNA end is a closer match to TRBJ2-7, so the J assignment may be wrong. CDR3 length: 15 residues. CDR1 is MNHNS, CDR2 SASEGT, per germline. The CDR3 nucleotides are TGTGCCAGCAGTGAATGGTGGGGGATCCCCTACGAGCAGTACTTC. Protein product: CASSEWWGIPYEQYF.

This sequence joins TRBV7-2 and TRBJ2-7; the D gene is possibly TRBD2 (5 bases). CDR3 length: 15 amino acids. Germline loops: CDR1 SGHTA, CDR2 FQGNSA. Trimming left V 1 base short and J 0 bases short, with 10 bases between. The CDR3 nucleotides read TGTGCCAGCAGCTTAGAAGGGCGGGTCTCCTACGAGCAGTACTTC. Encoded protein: CASSLEGRVSYEQYF.

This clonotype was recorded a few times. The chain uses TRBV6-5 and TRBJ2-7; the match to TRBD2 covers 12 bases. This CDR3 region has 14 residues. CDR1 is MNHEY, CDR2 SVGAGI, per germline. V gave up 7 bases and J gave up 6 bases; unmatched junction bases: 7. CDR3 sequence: CASMTSGSSSEQYF. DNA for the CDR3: TGTGCCAGCATGACTAGCGGGAGCAGTAGCGAGCAGTACTTC.